This T cell receptor beta chain derives from a study of OX40 agonist ivuxolimab in advanced cancers. The repertoire was sequenced with immunoSEQ multiplex PCR; TCRdb's copy has only in-frame clones and lacks some. This sample yields some 71,000 clones, of which approximately 90% are seen a single time; more than 2.5% belongs to the top ten. This CDR3 has 14 amino acids. V shed 4 bases and J shed 5 bases, with 14 bases lying between them. Per the germline V gene, CDR1 is SEHNR and CDR2 is FQNEAQ (reference sequence). The sequence was obtained from an adult with an advanced solid tumor such as melanoma, head and neck, liver or kidney cancer. The V call is TRBV7-9, the J call TRBJ1-2, with TRBD1 as a possible D gene (5 bases). The sequencing here drew on CD4+ or CD8+ T cells sorted from blood, taken in a trial of the OX40 agonist ivuxolimab. The CDR3 loop is CASSSFLDKYGYTF. The CDR3, as DNA: TGTGCCAGCAGCTCCTTCTTGGACAAATATGGCTACACCTTC.